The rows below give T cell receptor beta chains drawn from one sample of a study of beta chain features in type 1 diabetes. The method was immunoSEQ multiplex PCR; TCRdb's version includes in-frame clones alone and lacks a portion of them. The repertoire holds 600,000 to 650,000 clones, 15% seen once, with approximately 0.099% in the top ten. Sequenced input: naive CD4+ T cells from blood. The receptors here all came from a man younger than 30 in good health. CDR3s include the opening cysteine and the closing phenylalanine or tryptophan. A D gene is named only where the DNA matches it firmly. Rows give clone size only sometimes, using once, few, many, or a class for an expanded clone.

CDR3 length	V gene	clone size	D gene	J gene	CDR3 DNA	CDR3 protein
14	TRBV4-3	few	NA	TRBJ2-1	TGCGCCAGCAGCCGGGAGCTAAGGTACAATGAGCAGTTCTTC	CASSRELRYNEQFF
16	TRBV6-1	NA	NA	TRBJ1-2	TGTGCCAGCAGTGAAGCAACAGGAGCTTATAACTATGGCTACACCTTC	CASSEATGAYNYGYTF
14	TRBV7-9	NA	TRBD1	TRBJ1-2	TGTGCCAGCAGCTTCCAGGGGGCTGCCTATGGCTACACCTTC	CASSFQGAAYGYTF
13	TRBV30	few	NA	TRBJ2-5	TGTGCCTGGAAGAGTTTACAGGGTGAGACCCAGTACTTC	CAWKSLQGETQYF
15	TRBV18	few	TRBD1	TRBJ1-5	TGTGCCAGCTCACCGGGACAGGGGGAAACTCAGCCCCAGCATTTT	CASSPGQGETQPQHF
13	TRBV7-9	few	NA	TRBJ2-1	TGCAATGTAAGGGACGAGTCCTACAATGAGCAGTTCTTC	CNVRDESYNEQFF
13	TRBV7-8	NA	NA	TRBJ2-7	TGTGCCAGCAGCTTAGCGGTACCAGACGAGCAGTACTTC	CASSLAVPDEQYF
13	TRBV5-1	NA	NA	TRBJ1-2	TGCGCCAGCACCGCCGACCCCCCCTATGGCTACACCTTC	CASTADPPYGYTF
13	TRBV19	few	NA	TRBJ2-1	TGTGCCAGTAGTATCCCGGGGTATAATGAGCAGTTCTTC	CASSIPGYNEQFF
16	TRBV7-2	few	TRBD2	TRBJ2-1	TGTGCCAGCAGCTTACAGTTAGCGGGAGGTACAATGAGGCAGTTCTTC	CASSLQLAGGTMRQFF
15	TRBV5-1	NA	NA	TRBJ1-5	TGCGCCAGCAGCCGCGAGGGGGGGACCAATCAGCCCCAGCATTTT	CASSREGGTNQPQHF
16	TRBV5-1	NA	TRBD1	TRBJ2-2	TGCGCCAGCAGCCTCGGGACAGGGGGAAACACCGGGGAGCTGTTTTTT	CASSLGTGGNTGELFF
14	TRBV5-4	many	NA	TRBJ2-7	TGTGCCAGCAGCTTGGACCTAGTCTCCTACGAGCAGTACTTC	CASSLDLVSYEQYF
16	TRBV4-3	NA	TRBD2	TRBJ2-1	TGCGCCAGCAGCCAACTAGGACTAGCGGGAGACGCTGAGCAGTTCTTC	CASSQLGLAGDAEQFF
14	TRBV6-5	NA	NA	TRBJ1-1	TGTGCCAGCAGTCGGCCGGGACAGAACACTGAAGCTTTCTTT	CASSRPGQNTEAFF